The sequence of this T cell receptor beta chain was determined in a study of T-cell reconstitution after alpha-beta-depleted transplantation in children (dated by TCRdb to 2015 to 2016). Background on the whole study: The study quantitatively tracked T-cell immune reconstitution after TCRalphabeta/CD19-depleted allogeneic hematopoietic cell transplantation in children using TCR repertoire profiling. The study at large found these results: About two months after transplant, the apparently early recovery of alphabetaT-cell counts reportedly depended on just several hundred clones that had expanded rapidly and came from non-depleted graft cells. The high TCRbeta diversity at day 60 in some patients was ascribed to recipient T cells and intrathymic progenitors that had survived conditioning. Hyperexpanded clone frequencies declined over subsequent months; after one year, T-cell counts and TCRbeta diversity were mostly attributed to newly produced T cells.

This clonotype has at least ten counts. No antigen is known for it. One base away there is no much larger clone; base qualities are not given. The library was obtained by PCR. Sequencing was performed on an Illumina HiSeq 2500. Molecular barcoding was employed in the preparation of TCR libraries, with unique molecular identifiers being used to normalize TCRbeta repertoire quantification. Clones were called with MiXCR by TCRdb after fastp trimmed the public reads at Q25, and only in-frame beta chains were retained. For every CDR3 protein sequence, its rows merge into one entry that carries the most common genes and DNA. A total of over 100,000 distinct CDR3 sequences appear in this sample, around a tenth of them only once. Around 34% of the sample belongs to the ten largest clones. The treatment or condition label, as the study defines it: allogeneic hematopoietic cell transplantation with graft depleted of TCRalphabeta T cells and CD19 B cells. TCRalphabeta/CD19-depleted allogeneic hematopoietic cell grafts were given to the transplant recipients, all of whom were children.

Trimming costs V 3 bases and J 0 bases, and their ends lie 13 bases apart. The germline V gene (reference sequence) specifies SGHKS as CDR1 and YYEKEE as CDR2. Taken from cysteine to phenylalanine, the CDR3 has 16 residues. The read is trimmed to its CDR3 DNA, 48 bases read in frame from base 1. Here the chain combines TRBV5-5 and TRBJ1-5; no D segment can be confidently identified. The clonotype originates from a boy younger than 10 with acute lymphoblastic leukemia, due to receive a stem cell transplant. The sample consisted of PBMCs, taken before TCRalphabeta/CD19-depleted stem cell transplant. In nucleotides, the sequence is TGTGCCAGCAGCTCGACGGAGCTATATAGCAATCAGCCCCAGCATTTT. Translation gives CASSSTELYSNQPQHF.